The clone carrying this TCR beta chain was recorded many times. Antigen: not known. The study drew its healthy controls from blood bank volunteers in Maryland, USA. Each sorted-subset library came from 900,000 to 1,000,000 CD4+ or CD8+ T cells. This sample stems from a study of neurological immune-mediated disorders. Study-wide results and caveats: Multiple sclerosis patients had less TCR clonal expansion than even healthy controls, unlike HTLV-1-associated myelopathy.

Synthesis of cDNA was accomplished via 5'RACE employing 10-nucleotide random UMIs. TCRdb re-called the 5' RACE reads through MiXCR, storing one row per CDR3 protein. The sample lists around 40,000 distinct CDR3 sequences; almost 7.5% were seen once. V lost 0 bases and J lost 2, with 5 bases in between. The CDR3 is made up of 12 amino acids. CDR1 is DFQATT and CDR2 is SNEGSKA in the germline V gene (reference sequence). Material for sequencing was CD4+ T cells from blood. This clonotype originated in a man over 45 in good health. The chain has TRBV20-1 and TRBJ2-7; D ambiguous. The DNA for the CDR3 is TGCAGTGCTAGAGAGCACCCCTACGAGCAGTACTTC. Translating gives CSAREHPYEQYF.